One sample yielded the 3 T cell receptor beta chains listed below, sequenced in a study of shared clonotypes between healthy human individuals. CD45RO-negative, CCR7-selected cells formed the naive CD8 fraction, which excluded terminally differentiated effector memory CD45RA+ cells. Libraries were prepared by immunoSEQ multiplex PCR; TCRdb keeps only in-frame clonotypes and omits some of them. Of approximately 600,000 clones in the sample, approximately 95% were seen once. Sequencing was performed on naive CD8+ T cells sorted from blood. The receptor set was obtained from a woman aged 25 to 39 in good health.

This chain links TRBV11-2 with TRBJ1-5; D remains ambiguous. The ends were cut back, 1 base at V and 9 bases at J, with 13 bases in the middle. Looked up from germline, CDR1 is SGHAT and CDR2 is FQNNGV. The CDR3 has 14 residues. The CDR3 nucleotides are TGTGCCAGCAGCTTAGGCGTCTTCTCGGGGCCCCAGCATTTT. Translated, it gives CASSLGVFSGPQHF.

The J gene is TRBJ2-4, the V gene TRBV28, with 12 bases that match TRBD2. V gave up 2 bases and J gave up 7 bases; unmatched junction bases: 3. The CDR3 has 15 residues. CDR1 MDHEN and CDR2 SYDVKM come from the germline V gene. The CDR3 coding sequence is TGTGCCAGCAGTTTACTAGCGGGGGGGACGAACATTCAGTACTTC. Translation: CASSLLAGGTNIQYF. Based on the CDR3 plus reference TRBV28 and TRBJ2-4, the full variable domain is DVKVTQSSRYLVKRTGEKVFLECVQDMDHENMFWYRQDPGLGLRLIYFSYDVKMKEKGDIPEGYSVSREKKERFSLILESASTNQTSMYLCASSLLAGGTNIQYFGAGTRLSVL.

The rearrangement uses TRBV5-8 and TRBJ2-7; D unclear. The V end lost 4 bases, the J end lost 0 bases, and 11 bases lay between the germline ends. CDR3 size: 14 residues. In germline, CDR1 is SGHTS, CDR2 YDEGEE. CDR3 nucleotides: TGTGCCAGCAGCCTGGACGCTGACTCCTACGAGCAGTACTTC. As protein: CASSLDADSYEQYF.